This T cell receptor beta chain was sequenced for a study of Graves' ophthalmopathy and Graves' hyperthyroidism. General observations from the study: Blood contained most expanded thyroid clonotypes exceeding 0.001 frequency.

The sequenced template was RNA, covering the TCR beta CDR3 region. First-round RT-PCR relied on HTBI primers, and a second-round multiplex PCR came next. TCRdb re-called the multiplex PCR reads through MiXCR, storing one row per CDR3 protein. The repertoire holds 600,000 to 950,000 distinct CDR3 sequences, with 40% as singletons. This clonotype has a count of ten or more. The antigen is not known. Patients were left out if they had other autoimmune diseases, uncontrolled infections, pregnancy or lactation. Source material: peripheral blood. This TCR was recovered from an adult man with Graves' ophthalmopathy.

The CDR3: CASSESKGGNYGYTF. The CDR3 nucleotides read TGTGCCAGCAGTGAAAGTAAGGGTGGCAACTATGGCTACACCTTC. The chain couples TRBV2 to TRBJ1-2; D remains unclear. Germline CDR1 and CDR2: SNHLY and FYNNEI. CDR3 length equals 15 residues. V shed 2 bases and J shed 2 bases, with 12 bases lying between them.